The 8 T cell receptor beta chains given below trace back to one sample, sequenced in a study of shared clonotypes between healthy human individuals. Generated by immunoSEQ multiplex PCR, the TCRdb table keeps only in-frame clones and is missing some. The sample has more than 450,000 clones, 70% to 80% seen once. Sequences were obtained from PBMCs. The origin of the receptors is a woman between 40 and 50 years old in good health. Some clones in this sample may be carry-over from other donors' samples.

The CDR3 DNA reads as TGTGCCAGCAGCTTTCGGGGCGCTAGCACAGATACGCAGTATTTT. Residues: CASSFRGASTDTQYF. V usage is TRBV7-9 and J usage is TRBJ2-3; D is possibly TRBD1 or TRBD2 (5 bases each). Germline values: CDR1 SEHNR, CDR2 FQNEAQ (reference sequence). The V end lost 3 bases, the J end lost 0 bases, and 10 bases lay between the germline ends. This CDR3 has 15 amino acids.

The chain is built from TRBV7-9 and TRBJ1-1; tentatively, D is TRBD1 (6 bases). The length of the CDR3 is 13 residues. Germline assignment: CDR1 SEHNR and CDR2 FQNEAQ (reference sequence). Trimming cost V 4 bases and J 5 bases, with 11 bases left between them. CDR3 region: CASSSGVYTEAFF. The CDR3 DNA sequence: TGTGCCAGCAGCTCAGGGGTTTATACTGAAGCTTTCTTT.

This chain links TRBV27 with TRBJ2-3; D is unclear. The CDR3 extends over 12 amino acids. CDR1 MNHEY and CDR2 SMNVEV come from the germline V gene (reference sequence). V lost 10 bases and J 4 bases, leaving 12 bases between the germline ends. CDR3 amino acids: CATIGLADTQYF. CDR3 bases: TGTGCCACCATAGGGCTGGCAGATACGCAGTATTTT.

The V gene is TRBV28, the J gene TRBJ1-5; TRBD1 matches at 8 bases. Trimming cost V 3 bases and J 4 bases; bases outside gene matches: 2. The length of the CDR3 is 14 residues. Germline loops: CDR1 MDHEN, CDR2 SYDVKM. CDR3 residues: CASSFRTGNQPQHF. The DNA for the CDR3 is TGTGCCAGCAGTTTTAGGACAGGGAATCAGCCCCAGCATTTT.

The rearrangement links TRBV7-9 to TRBJ2-1; 12 nucleotides match TRBD2. Per germline, CDR1 SEHNR and CDR2 FQNEAQ (reference sequence). CDR3 length equals 18 residues. Trimming removed 1 base from V and 7 bases from J; junction bases left unmatched: 11. The CDR3 loop is CASSLVGPWTSGTNEQFF. The DNA of the CDR3 is TGTGCCAGCAGCTTAGTGGGGCCTTGGACTAGCGGGACAAATGAGCAGTTCTTC.

The rearrangement joins TRBV5-1 to TRBJ2-1; 10 bases agree with TRBD2. The germline gives CDR1 SGHRS, CDR2 YFSETQ. The CDR3 sequence is 18 residues long. The trim removed 2 bases at V and 9 bases at J, leaving 17 bases unmatched. CDR3 in amino acids: CASSLRAGGPFSGGEQFF. The CDR3 DNA reads as TGCGCCAGCAGCTTAAGAGCGGGAGGGCCTTTCTCCGGAGGTGAGCAGTTCTTC.

This chain connects TRBV5-1 to TRBJ1-1, with a possible D match to TRBD1 (5 bases). The ends were cut back, 0 bases at V and 5 bases at J, with 11 bases in the middle. Germline CDR1 SGHRS, CDR2 YFSETQ. This CDR3 comprises 14 residues. For the CDR3, the DNA is TGCGCCAGCAGCTTGGCGCAGGGTGGGACTGAAGCTTTCTTT. Translation: CASSLAQGGTEAFF.

A few counts support this clone. The chain couples TRBV7-3 to TRBJ2-3; a possible D gene is TRBD2 (7 bases). Germline CDR1 reads SGHTA; CDR2 reads FQGTGA. The CDR3 contains 15 residues. Trimming took 5 bases from V and 1 from J, leaving 13 bases between them. CDR3 sequence (DNA): TGTGCCAGCAGCCTCACGGGGGGCCGCACAGATACGCAGTATTTT. Translation: CASSLTGGRTDTQYF.